This entry features one TCR beta chain sequence. This entry is derived from a study of blood T cell repertoires in COVID-19. TCRdb keeps only in-frame clones here, not all; method: immunoSEQ multiplex PCR. In the table there are around 130,000 clones, about 90% of which are singletons. The sequence came from a woman aged 50 to 65 who had recovered from COVID-19. The sequenced sample was peripheral blood.

The CDR3 loop reads CASGWARRGDEQFF. For the CDR3, the DNA is TGTGCCAGCGGTTGGGCTAGAAGGGGCGATGAGCAGTTCTTC. The genes are TRBV3-1 (or the pseudogene TRBV3-2) and TRBJ2-1, with D possibly being TRBD1 (5 bases). CDR1 LGHDT and CDR2 YNNKEL come from the germline V gene (reference sequence). Trimming left V 8 bases short and J 8 bases short, with 19 bases between. The CDR3 has 14 residues.